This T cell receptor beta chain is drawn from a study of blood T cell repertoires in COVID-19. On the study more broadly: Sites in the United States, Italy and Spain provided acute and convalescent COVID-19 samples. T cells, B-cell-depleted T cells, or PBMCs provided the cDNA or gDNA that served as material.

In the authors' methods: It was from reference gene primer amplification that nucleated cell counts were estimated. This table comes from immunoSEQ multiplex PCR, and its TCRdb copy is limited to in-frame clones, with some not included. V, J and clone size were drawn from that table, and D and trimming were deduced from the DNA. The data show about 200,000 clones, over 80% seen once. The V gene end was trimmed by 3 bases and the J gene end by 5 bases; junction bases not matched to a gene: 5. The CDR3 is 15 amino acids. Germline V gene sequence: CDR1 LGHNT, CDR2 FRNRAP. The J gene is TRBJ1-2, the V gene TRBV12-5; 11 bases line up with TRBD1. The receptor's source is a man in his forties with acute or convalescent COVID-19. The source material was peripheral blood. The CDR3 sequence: CASGLGQGAQYGYTF. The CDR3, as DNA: TGTGCTAGTGGTTTAGGACAGGGGGCTCAGTATGGCTACACCTTC.